This entry features one T cell receptor beta chain sequence. Its antigen is unidentified. The data originate from a study of T cell responses to AZD1222 COVID-19 vaccine. Some clones are missing from TCRdb's copy, which holds only in-frame ones; the method was immunoSEQ multiplex PCR. Here the sample spans roughly 140,000 clones, approximately 90% being singletons. Study conclusions and caveats: Variant regions that are unmutated are reportedly the target of nearly half of spike-specific TCRs.

The clonotype was recovered from an adult in good health. The sample here was peripheral blood, taken on day 0 of AZD1222 vaccination.

The CDR3 DNA is TGTGCCAGCAGCTTAGTAGCAGGTGGGGACACTGAAGCTTTCTTT. As protein: CASSLVAGGDTEAFF. The chain joins TRBV7-6 to TRBJ1-1; no firm D call. This CDR3 is 15 amino acids long. The germline V gene has CDR1 SGHVS and CDR2 FNYEAQ. V gave up 1 base and J gave up 3 bases, with 12 bases separating them.